Listed here is a single TCR beta chain. Many counts were recorded for this clonotype. This clone's antigen is unknown. Base-call qualities are not available, and no considerably larger clone is one nucleotide away. This sample was included in a study of identical twins (dated by TCRdb to between 2015 and 2016). In the study overall: TCR alpha and beta repertoires from monozygotic twins, unrelated adults of various ages and cord blood were deep-sequenced to test whether fetal clonotypes persist. To rule out contamination, replicate twin experiments were performed at different times with different library preparation protocols.

Libraries were constructed by 5' RACE. TCRdb shows the sequencer as Illumina HiSeq 2000. Template switching added a universal primer binding site, and the final cDNA carried a unique molecular identifier that allowed TCR cDNA molecules to be counted accurately. Specific primers in the conserved constant-segment region were used to synthesize first-strand cDNA for TCR alpha and beta chains. To control for contamination, each cDNA library was double barcoded with a SMART-Mk sample barcode plus Illumina barcodes. TruSeq adapter sequences, together with Illumina sample barcodes, were added in two successive PCR steps. The TCR alpha and beta cDNA libraries were sequenced on the Illumina HiSeq platform using custom primers. As for how the authors treated the data: MiGEC processed the raw reads to extract unique molecular identifiers, while MiXCR was used to determine the CDR3 positions. Recombination models were inferred per individual with the repgenHMM and IGoR tools using an EM algorithm. Shared clonotypes were analyzed with the tcR package in R, and sharing was normalized by the product of cloneset sizes. To study raw recombination without the effects of thymic and clonal selection, out-of-frame nonproductive sequences were analyzed. TCRdb trimmed the raw reads at Q25, called clones with MiXCR and kept productive beta chains. Each CDR3 protein appears once, grouped with its most common genes and DNA. TCRdb's processing, not the study's, gives the V and J calls here. This sample lists around 480,000 distinct CDR3 sequences; around 14% were detected once. The ten biggest clones cover more than 0.5% of the sample.

The investigation overall reported the following: Out-of-frame TCR alpha sharing in monozygotic twins was systematically underestimated by recombination models, whereas sharing between unrelated individuals was in agreement with the recombination models. Abundant cord blood beta clonotypes had fewer insertions, young adult naive repertoires showed a similar but weaker trend, and memory repertoires showed no such trend. Zero-insertion analyses could be partly confounded by invariant T cells such as MAIT and iNKT, though diverse VJ usage argued against such confounding for most clonotypes. A weaker excess of twin sharing was found in beta out-of-frame sequences because the signal-to-noise ratio was lowered by fewer shared sequences. Because the same donors could not be followed over many years, the conclusions depended on cross-sectional statistical analysis. Compared with coincidental sharing between unrelated individuals, out-of-frame TCR alpha sequences shared between twins showed an excess of sequences with low generation probability.

Every donor was a healthy Caucasian. The twin cohort comprised three pairs of female monozygotic twins, all aged roughly 18 to 30 years. Positive isolation kits from Invitrogen were used to isolate the CD4+ and CD8+ T cell populations. Trimming leaves V shorter by 6 bases and J shorter by 13 bases, with the junction holding 7 bases beyond the gene matches. CDR1 and CDR2, per the germline V gene (reference sequence), are DFQATT and SNEGSKA. The CDR3 spans 12 residues, from the cysteine through the phenylalanine. The retained sequence is limited to the CDR3, 36 bases, with the frame set at the first base. These sequences were also reported in another study, on yellow fever vaccine responses in identical twins. Taken from the second paper: According to the authors, the vaccine-induced T cell response in identical twins seemed to be partly convergent and partly specific to each individual. In identical twins, the study followed T cell clones that responded to the vaccine with precision.

Here the chain combines TRBV20-1 and TRBJ2-1; TRBD2 aligns with 12 central bases. This TCR was sampled from a woman aged 18-30 years in good health. Sequenced input: CD4+ T cells sorted from blood. CDR3 protein: CSARTSGILQFF. The DNA is TGCAGTGCAAGGACTAGCGGGATCCTTCAGTTCTTC.